This is a list of T cell receptor beta chains from one sample in a study of shared clonotypes between healthy human individuals. Assay: immunoSEQ multiplex PCR; the TCRdb copy retains only in-frame clones and omits some. In the table there are some 240,000 clones, over 50% of which are singletons. Specimen: memory CD4+ T cells sorted from blood. The receptors stem from a man aged 30-40 years in good health. Both conserved end residues are part of each CDR3. The D gene is left open where the match is weak. Clone sizes are given selectively: once, few, many, or a class where the clone is expanded.

v_gene: TRBV7-3; abundance: NA; j_gene: TRBJ2-1; d_gene: NA; CDR3nt: TGTGCCAGCAGCTCTACATGGGTCTCCTACAATGAGCAGTTCTTC; CDR3aa: CASSSTWVSYNEQFF
v_gene: TRBV7-9; abundance: NA; j_gene: TRBJ2-1; d_gene: TRBD2; CDR3nt: TGTGCCAGCAGCTGGACTAGCGGGGGCTACAATGAGCAGTTCTTC; CDR3aa: CASSWTSGGYNEQFF
v_gene: TRBV2; abundance: few; j_gene: TRBJ1-1; d_gene: NA; CDR3nt: TGTGCCAGCAGCGAAAACTCCTATGTAGGTAGGGCTTTCTTT; CDR3aa: CASSENSYVGRAFF
v_gene: TRBV27; abundance: once; j_gene: TRBJ1-1; d_gene: NA; CDR3nt: TGTGCCAGCAGGAACGGACAGATCATGAACACTGAAGCTTTCTTT; CDR3aa: CASRNGQIMNTEAFF
v_gene: TRBV9; abundance: NA; j_gene: TRBJ2-1; d_gene: TRBD2; CDR3nt: TGTGCCAGCAGCGTACACCCCGGACTAGCGGGAGGGCGCAATGAGCAGTTCTTC; CDR3aa: CASSVHPGLAGGRNEQFF
v_gene: TRBV5-1; abundance: NA; j_gene: TRBJ2-5; d_gene: TRBD1; CDR3nt: TGCGCCAGCAGCATGACAGGGGGTGAGACCCAGTACTTC; CDR3aa: CASSMTGGETQYF
v_gene: TRBV11-2; abundance: NA; j_gene: TRBJ2-7; d_gene: NA; CDR3nt: TGTGCCAGCAGCTTCCTCCCAGGTTCCTACGAGCAGTACTTC; CDR3aa: CASSFLPGSYEQYF
v_gene: TRBV6-5; abundance: once; j_gene: TRBJ2-6; d_gene: NA; CDR3nt: TGTGCCTCAATGGGCTCTGGGGCCAACGTCCTGACTTTC; CDR3aa: CASMGSGANVLTF
v_gene: TRBV5-4; abundance: few; j_gene: TRBJ1-1; d_gene: TRBD1; CDR3nt: TGTGCCAGCAGCTTGGGGGACAGCCCTCTCACTGAAGCTTTCTTT; CDR3aa: CASSLGDSPLTEAFF
v_gene: TRBV7-9; abundance: NA; j_gene: TRBJ2-2; d_gene: NA; CDR3nt: TGTGCCAGCAGCTTCCAAGGGGATACCGGGGAGCTGTTTTTT; CDR3aa: CASSFQGDTGELFF
v_gene: TRBV27; abundance: NA; j_gene: TRBJ2-3; d_gene: TRBD2; CDR3nt: TGTGCCAGCAGCGGACTAGCGGGAGTCAGCACAGATACGCAGTATTTT; CDR3aa: CASSGLAGVSTDTQYF
v_gene: TRBV7-6; abundance: NA; j_gene: TRBJ1-5; d_gene: TRBD1; CDR3nt: TGTGCCAGCAGCCAGGGGGTACAGGGGGGCAATCAGCCCCAGCATTTT; CDR3aa: CASSQGVQGGNQPQHF